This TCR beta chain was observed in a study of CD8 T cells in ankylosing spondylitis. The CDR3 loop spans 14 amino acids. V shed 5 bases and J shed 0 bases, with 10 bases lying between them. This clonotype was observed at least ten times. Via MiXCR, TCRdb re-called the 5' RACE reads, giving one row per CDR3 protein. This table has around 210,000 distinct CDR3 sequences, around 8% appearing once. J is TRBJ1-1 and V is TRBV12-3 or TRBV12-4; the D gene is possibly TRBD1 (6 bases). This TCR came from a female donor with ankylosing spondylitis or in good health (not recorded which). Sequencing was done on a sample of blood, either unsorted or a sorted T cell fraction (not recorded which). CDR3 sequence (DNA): TGTGCCAGCAGTCCGGGGGCCCTGAACACTGAAGCTTTCTTT. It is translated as CASSPGALNTEAFF.